This T cell receptor (beta chain) was recorded in a study of blood T cell repertoires in COVID-19. Study as a whole: Collection of acute and convalescent COVID-19 samples took place in the United States, Italy and Spain.

The CDR3 spans 16 residues. Trimming pared 0 bases from V and 4 bases from J, leaving 14 bases between. From germline, CDR1 is SGDLS and CDR2 YYNGEE. Repertoires were generated with immunoSEQ multiplex PCR, while TCRdb's copy carries only in-frame clones and drops some. The sample records approximately 300,000 clones, around 82% being singletons. The V gene is TRBV9, the J gene TRBJ1-3; D call uncertain. This TCR derives from a woman in her fifties or sixties with acute or convalescent COVID-19. The sample consisted of peripheral blood. The CDR3 reads CASSVAGSGTGNTIYF. CDR3 bases: TGTGCCAGCAGCGTAGCGGGGTCGGGTACCGGAAACACCATATATTTT. The complete variable domain, with remaining parts taken from reference TRBV9 and TRBJ1-3, reads DSGVTQTPKHLITATGQRVTLRCSPRSGDLSVYWYQQSLDQGLQFLIQYYNGEERAKGNILERFSAQQFPDLHSELNLSSLELGDSALYFCASSVAGSGTGNTIYFGEGSWLTVV.